The 30 T cell receptor beta chains below all came from one sample that was sequenced in a study of technical replicates of blood from a handful of donors. Libraries were prepared by immunoSEQ multiplex PCR; TCRdb keeps only in-frame clonotypes and omits some of them. This table has about 80,000 clones, around nine tenths appearing once. Source material: T cells isolated from PBMCs. These receptor sequences come from a human donor in good health.

This clone occurred a few times. This chain connects TRBV20-1 to TRBJ1-1; D is unresolved. Germline loops: CDR1 DFQATT, CDR2 SNEGSKA (reference sequence). The CDR3 spans 11 residues. The V end lost 2 bases, the J end lost 4 bases, and 5 bases lay between the germline ends. CDR3 nucleotide sequence: TGCAGTGCTAGACTTAGCACTGAAGCTTTCTTT. This encodes CSARLSTEAFF.

This clone was counted a single time. V gene TRBV6-1 combines with J gene TRBJ2-7, with D hard to call. CDR1 and CDR2 (germline): MNHNS, SASEGT. V was cut by 6 bases and J by 4 bases, with 7 bases left in between. The CDR3 extends over 11 amino acids. This CDR3 reads CASSRFYEQYF. The CDR3 nucleotides read TGTGCCAGCAGCCGGTTTTACGAGCAGTACTTC.

The chain recombines TRBV28 with TRBJ2-7; D is possibly TRBD2 (6 bases). The CDR3 consists of 14 residues. Germline CDR1 and CDR2: MDHEN and SYDVKM. Trimming left V 6 bases short and J 0 bases short, with 12 bases between. In nucleotides, the CDR3 is TGTGCCAGCAGCAAGGAGGGAAGCTCCTACGAGCAGTACTTC. Its protein product is CASSKEGSSYEQYF.

This clone was counted a few times. V gene TRBV30 combines with J gene TRBJ1-3, with a weak D call TRBD1 (5 bases). Germline-derived CDR1 and CDR2 are GTSNPN and SVGIG (reference sequence). The CDR3 extends over 14 amino acids. V lost 4 bases to trimming and J lost 4 bases, with 14 bases between them. The chain's CDR3 is CAWNQGSYGNTIYF. DNA for the CDR3: TGTGCCTGGAACCAGGGCAGTTACGGAAACACCATATATTTT. The entire variable domain, with the rest obtained from reference TRBV30 and TRBJ1-3, is as follows: SQTIHQWPATLVQPVGSPLSLECTVEGTSNPNLYWYRQAAGRGLQLLFYSVGIGQISSEVPQNLSASRPQDRQFILSSKKLLLSDSGFYLCAWNQGSYGNTIYFGEGSWLTVV.

This clone was recorded a few times. The genes are TRBV29-1 and TRBJ1-5; 8 bases align to TRBD1. The CDR3 has 13 amino acids. V was pared by 6 bases and J by 3 bases, with 4 bases of the junction left unmatched. The germline V gene has CDR1 SQVTM and CDR2 ANQGSEA. As DNA, the CDR3 is TGCAGCGTGGGACAGGCGGTCAATCAGCCCCAGCATTTT. This encodes CSVGQAVNQPQHF.

V gene TRBV19 combines with J gene TRBJ2-3, with 8 bases lining up with TRBD2. The germline CDR1 and CDR2 sequences are LNHDA and SQIVND (reference sequence). The trim removed 5 bases at V and 0 bases at J, leaving 4 bases unmatched. The CDR3 runs to 15 residues. CDR3 in DNA: TGTGCCAGTAGTTTGGCTAGCGGGAGCACAGATACGCAGTATTTT. This codes for CASSLASGSTDTQYF.

The V and J genes are TRBV6-5 and TRBJ1-2, with 8 bases aligning to TRBD1. V was pared by 4 bases and J by 7 bases, with 5 bases of the junction left unmatched. Germline lookup yields CDR1 MNHEY and CDR2 SVGAGI. This CDR3 has 13 residues. Here the CDR3 reads CASSSQGASGYTF. The CDR3 DNA follows: TGTGCCAGCAGTTCCCAGGGGGCGTCTGGCTACACCTTC.

The J gene is TRBJ2-7, the V gene TRBV30; a weak D match, TRBD2 (5 bases). Germline V gene lookup returns CDR1 GTSNPN and CDR2 SVGIG (reference sequence). This CDR3 contains 12 residues. The ends were cut back, 0 bases at V and 3 bases at J, with 6 bases in the middle. The CDR3 is CAWSVTSYEQYF. As DNA, the CDR3 is TGTGCCTGGAGTGTTACTAGCTACGAGCAGTACTTC.

This chain connects TRBV5-1 to TRBJ1-1; 9 positions match TRBD1. The CDR3 is 16 amino acids. Germline lookup yields CDR1 SGHRS and CDR2 YFSETQ. V lost 0 bases, J lost 0 bases, and 3 bases stayed unmatched. The DNA of the CDR3 is TGCGCCAGCAGCTTGGACAGGGACAGGGTGAACACTGAAGCTTTCTTT. It specifies CASSLDRDRVNTEAFF. The whole variable domain, filled in from reference TRBV5-1 and TRBJ1-1, reads KAGVTQTPRYLIKTRGQQVTLSCSPISGHRSVSWYQQTPGQGLQFLFEYFSETQRNKGNFPGRFSGRQFSNSRSEMNVSTLELGDSALYLCASSLDRDRVNTEAFFGQGTRLTVV.

V and J are TRBV10-3 and TRBJ1-1; D gene unclear. The length of the CDR3 is 13 residues. V was trimmed by 7 bases and J by 4 bases, leaving 13 bases between them. CDR1 and CDR2 (germline): ENHRY, SYGVKD. This CDR3 reads CAITGRRGTEAFF. The CDR3, as DNA: TGTGCCATCACGGGGAGACGAGGCACTGAAGCTTTCTTT.

This clone was seen a single time. This chain links TRBV6-5 with TRBJ2-3; TRBD1 matches at 10 bases. This CDR3 has 16 amino acids. J was trimmed by 4 bases and V by 2 bases; bases with no gene match: 6. CDR1 is MNHEY and CDR2 is SVGAGI in the germline V gene. The CDR3 DNA is TGTGCCAGCAGTTACACAGGGACAGGGGTGGCAGATACGCAGTATTTT. Amino acids: CASSYTGTGVADTQYF.

This rearrangement joins TRBV6-1 to TRBJ1-4, with 8 nucleotides matching TRBD1. J lost 6 bases, V lost 1 base, and 7 bases had no gene match. The length of the CDR3 is 16 residues. Germline V gene sequence: CDR1 MNHNS, CDR2 SASEGT. The CDR3 sequence is CASSEEETGEDEKLFF. DNA of the CDR3: TGTGCCAGCAGTGAAGAAGAGACAGGGGAGGATGAAAAACTGTTTTTT.

The genes are TRBV19 and TRBJ1-5, with 7 bases fitting TRBD1. There are 13 residues in the CDR3. Germline V CDR1 and CDR2: LNHDA, SQIVND (reference sequence). With V trimmed by 3 bases and J by 8 bases, 4 bases remained unmatched. As DNA, the CDR3 is TGTGCCAGTAGTATGTCAGGGGGAGAGCCCCAGCATTTT. This encodes CASSMSGGEPQHF. Combining the CDR3 with reference TRBV19 and TRBJ1-5 gives the whole variable domain DGGITQSPKYLFRKEGQNVTLSCEQNLNHDAMYWYRQDPGQGLRLIYYSQIVNDFQKGDIAEGYSVSREKKESFPLTVTSAQKNPTAFYLCASSMSGGEPQHFGDGTRLSIL.

V is TRBV12-5 and J is TRBJ1-2, with 7 bases identical to TRBD1. This CDR3 comprises 14 residues. V was pared by 1 base and J by 5 bases, with 4 bases of the junction left unmatched. Looked up from germline, CDR1 is LGHNT and CDR2 is FRNRAP. DNA for the CDR3: TGTGCTAGTGGTTTGGGACAGGGTATTTATGGCTACACCTTC. Protein product: CASGLGQGIYGYTF.

The chain has TRBV2 and TRBJ2-5; D is ambiguous. V lost 3 bases and J lost 0, with 14 bases in between. This CDR3 has 16 amino acids. CDR1 and CDR2 (germline): SNHLY, FYNNEI. CDR3 nucleotide sequence: TGTGCCAGCAGTGAGGGCAGAGTGGGTAACCAAGAGACCCAGTACTTC. It translates to CASSEGRVGNQETQYF.

The CDR3 sequence is CASSPGSYEQYF. Here the CDR3 DNA reads TGTGCCAGCAGCCCAGGCTCCTACGAGCAGTACTTC. The chain has TRBV14 and TRBJ2-7, with D uncertain. Trimming removed 4 bases at V and 0 bases at J, with 4 bases between. The CDR3 runs to 12 residues. Germline assignment: CDR1 SGHDN and CDR2 FVKESK. Full variable domain (rest looked up from reference TRBV14 and TRBJ2-7): EAGVTQFPSHSVIEKGQTVTLRCDPISGHDNLYWYRRVMGKEIKFLLHFVKESKQDESGMPNNRFLAERTGGTYSTLKVQPAELEDSGVYFCASSPGSYEQYFGPGTRLTVT.

The chain joins TRBV9 to TRBJ2-7, with D perhaps matching TRBD2 (5 bases). V gave up 3 bases and J gave up 1 base, with 8 bases separating them. The V gene's germline CDR1 is SGDLS and CDR2 YYNGEE. The CDR3 length is 13 residues. CDR3 sequence: CASSAEGSYEQYF. DNA for the CDR3: TGTGCCAGCAGCGCTGAGGGATCCTACGAGCAGTACTTC.

J is TRBJ2-5 and V is TRBV9, with 7 nucleotides matching TRBD1. Per the germline V gene, CDR1 is SGDLS and CDR2 is YYNGEE. The trim removed 0 bases at V and 4 bases at J, leaving 6 bases unmatched. CDR3 size: 15 residues. The CDR3 reads CASSVARGRGETQYF. The DNA of the CDR3 is TGTGCCAGCAGCGTAGCGAGGGGGCGAGGAGAGACCCAGTACTTC.

This clone was seen only once. J is TRBJ2-2 and V is TRBV27, with 12 bases matching TRBD2. Trimming cost V 6 bases and J 1 base; bases outside gene matches: 3. Germline V gene data show CDR1 as MNHEY and CDR2 as SMNVEV (reference sequence). The CDR3 is made up of 16 amino acids. CDR3 coding DNA: TGTGCCAGCAGCCCGACTAGCGGGAGGAACACCGGGGAGCTGTTTTTT. This codes for CASSPTSGRNTGELFF.

The chain links TRBV6-5 to TRBJ2-1, with 13 positions matching TRBD2. V gave up 2 bases and J gave up 7 bases; unmatched junction bases: 5. Per germline, CDR1 MNHEY and CDR2 SVGAGI. The CDR3 is 16 residues long. Here the CDR3 reads CASSYPALAGGNEQFF. The CDR3 DNA sequence: TGTGCCAGCAGTTACCCCGCACTAGCGGGGGGGAATGAGCAGTTCTTC.

The chain links TRBV28 to TRBJ1-2; a weak D match, TRBD1 (6 bases). This CDR3 has 15 amino acids. Trimming took 5 bases from V and 3 from J, leaving 16 bases between them. CDR1 is MDHEN, CDR2 SYDVKM, per germline. For the CDR3, the DNA is TGTGCCAGCAGTCTAGTGGGGGGGCGTGACTATGGCTACACCTTC. Protein: CASSLVGGRDYGYTF.

This clone was seen only once. The chain recombines TRBV11-1 with TRBJ2-1, with a possible D match to TRBD2 (6 bases). Deletions cut 1 base from V and 8 bases from J, with 9 bases between. Germline CDR1 reads SGHAT; CDR2 reads FQDESV (reference sequence). The CDR3 totals 13 residues. In nucleotides, the CDR3 is TGTGCCAGCAGCTTAGGGTGGGGGGATGAGCAGTTCTTC. Translating gives CASSLGWGDEQFF. Based on the CDR3 plus reference TRBV11-1 and TRBJ2-1, the full variable domain is EAEVAQSPRYKITEKSQAVAFWCDPISGHATLYWYRQILGQGPELLVQFQDESVVDDSQLPKDRFSAERLKGVDSTLKIQPAELGDSAMYLCASSLGWGDEQFFGPGTRLTVL.

The CDR3 DNA is TGTGCCAGCAGCGTAGGGAGCTCTGGAAACACCATATATTTT. This sequence encodes CASSVGSSGNTIYF. The gene calls are TRBV9 and TRBJ1-3; no definite D call. The V end was cut by 0 bases, the J end by 0 bases, with 4 bases between. Per germline, CDR1 SGDLS and CDR2 YYNGEE. The CDR3 covers 14 residues.

The CDR3 bases are TGCGCCAGCAGCCAAGACGTCCTGGCGGGCCCAGATACGCAGTATTTT. Translation: CASSQDVLAGPDTQYF. V is TRBV4-1 and J is TRBJ2-3, with D tentatively TRBD2 (5 bases). CDR1 is MGHRA and CDR2 is YSYEKL in the germline V gene. The CDR3 length is 16 residues. The V and J ends lost 0 bases and 4 bases respectively, with 14 bases between them.

This rearrangement joins TRBV27 to TRBJ2-7; D unresolved. The V gene lost 3 bases and the J gene lost 1 base, with 7 bases spanning the gap. CDR1 and CDR2 (germline): MNHEY, SMNVEV (reference sequence). The CDR3 covers 13 residues. The CDR3 DNA follows: TGTGCCAGCAGTTTCTCCCTATCCTACGAGCAGTACTTC. It specifies CASSFSLSYEQYF.

This clone has just one count. This chain joins TRBV28 and TRBJ2-1; TRBD2 matches 15 bases. V trimming: 6 bases; J trimming: 8 bases; junction bases outside the gene matches: 8. The CDR3 loop spans 16 amino acids. In germline, CDR1 is MDHEN, CDR2 SYDVKM. The DNA of the CDR3 is TGTGCCAGCAGCCCGAGGACTAGCGGGAGGGCCCATGAGCAGTTCTTC. This gives the protein CASSPRTSGRAHEQFF.

The CDR3 coding sequence is TGTGCTAGTGGTTTGGACAGGGGGCACGCTTTCTTT. It yields the protein CASGLDRGHAFF. The rearrangement uses TRBV12-5 and TRBJ1-1; 9 bases align to TRBD1. Germline V CDR1 and CDR2: LGHNT, FRNRAP. The CDR3 is made up of 12 amino acids. The junction had 2 bases not matched to a gene; V was cut back by 1 base and J by 11 bases.

The J gene is TRBJ2-1, the V gene TRBV9, with D possibly matching TRBD2 (6 bases). Germline loops: CDR1 SGDLS, CDR2 YYNGEE. The CDR3 loop spans 17 amino acids. Trimming took off 4 bases at V and 0 bases at J, with 17 bases between the two ends. In nucleotides, the CDR3 is TGTGCCAGCAGCCCAAGGTATGGGGGGTACTCCTACAATGAGCAGTTCTTC. It yields the protein CASSPRYGGYSYNEQFF. Complete variable domain (other parts from reference TRBV9 and TRBJ2-1): DSGVTQTPKHLITATGQRVTLRCSPRSGDLSVYWYQQSLDQGLQFLIQYYNGEERAKGNILERFSAQQFPDLHSELNLSSLELGDSALYFCASSPRYGGYSYNEQFFGPGTRLTVL.

The sample holds one count of this clone. As DNA, the CDR3 is TGTGCCACCAGCAGAGAAGGTACAGGTAAAGGAGAGACCCAGTACTTC. Amino acids: CATSREGTGKGETQYF. This chain uses TRBV15 with TRBJ2-5, with D tentatively TRBD1 (5 bases). Looked up from germline, CDR1 is LNHNV and CDR2 is YYDKDF (reference sequence). V shed 0 bases and J shed 4 bases, with 15 bases lying between them. The CDR3 has 16 amino acids. The complete variable domain, with remaining parts taken from reference TRBV15 and TRBJ2-5, reads DAMVIQNPRYQVTQFGKPVTLSCSQTLNHNVMYWYQQKSSQAPKLLFHYYDKDFNNEADTPDNFQSRRPNTSFCFLDIRSPGLGDTAMYLCATSREGTGKGETQYFGPGTRLLVL.

As for this clone: Relative to the germline gene, one junction end is altered; a read error may explain this. V gene TRBV19 combines with J gene TRBJ1-1, with TRBD1 matching 9 bases. Looked up from germline, CDR1 is LNHDA and CDR2 is SQIVND (reference sequence). The CDR3 covers 14 residues. In DNA form, the CDR3 reads TGTGCGAGTACTCGGGACAGGGATGACGCTGAAGCTTTCTTT. Amino acids: CASTRDRDDAEAFF.